This is a list of T cell receptor beta chains from one sample in a study of naive and memory T cell subsets. In TCRdb, the UMI-ligation and nested PCR reads were re-called with MiXCR into one record per CDR3 protein. The top ten clones hold approximately 0.93% of a sample with tens of thousands of distinct CDR3 sequences, roughly 13% of them seen once. The sequencing sample was made of central memory CD4+ T cells from blood. All receptors derive from a human donor in good health. Both conserved end residues are part of each CDR3. The D gene is left open where the match is weak. Expanded clones are given a class, and other clones once, few, many or no size at all.

abundance: NA
v_gene: TRBV12-3/TRBV12-4
j_gene: TRBJ2-2
d_gene: TRBD2
CDR3aa: CASRYPGLADTGELFF
CDR3nt: TGTGCCAGCAGGTACCCCGGACTAGCGGACACCGGGGAGCTGTTTTTT

abundance: NA
v_gene: TRBV29-1
j_gene: TRBJ2-5
d_gene: NA
CDR3aa: CSVAPGSTSAETQYF
CDR3nt: TGCAGCGTCGCACCGGGGTCCACATCCGCAGAGACCCAGTACTTC

abundance: NA
v_gene: TRBV11-2
j_gene: TRBJ2-7
d_gene: TRBD1
CDR3aa: CASSLGAGRGRDYEQYF
CDR3nt: TGTGCCAGCAGCTTAGGGGCGGGCAGGGGGCGAGACTACGAGCAGTACTTC

abundance: many
v_gene: TRBV5-1
j_gene: TRBJ2-7
d_gene: TRBD2
CDR3aa: CASSSKSGSTYEQYF
CDR3nt: TGCGCCAGCAGCTCGAAAAGCGGGAGTACCTACGAGCAGTACTTC

abundance: NA
v_gene: TRBV30
j_gene: TRBJ2-1
d_gene: NA
CDR3aa: CAWSGRSNEQFF
CDR3nt: TGTGCCTGGAGTGGCCGGTCCAATGAGCAGTTCTTC

abundance: many
v_gene: TRBV19
j_gene: TRBJ1-5
d_gene: NA
CDR3aa: CASSIGRGSSNQPQHF
CDR3nt: TGTGCCAGTAGTATAGGACGGGGGTCAAGCAATCAGCCCCAGCATTTT

abundance: NA
v_gene: TRBV14
j_gene: TRBJ1-1
d_gene: NA
CDR3aa: CASSQGGALNTEAFF
CDR3nt: TGTGCCAGCAGCCAAGGGGGGGCTCTGAACACTGAAGCTTTCTTT

abundance: NA
v_gene: TRBV20-1
j_gene: TRBJ2-5
d_gene: TRBD2
CDR3aa: CSGTGTSGIGTQYF
CDR3nt: TGCAGTGGCACCGGGACTAGCGGGATCGGGACCCAGTACTTC

abundance: NA
v_gene: TRBV29-1
j_gene: TRBJ2-7
d_gene: NA
CDR3aa: CSVGEGPTYSYEQYF
CDR3nt: TGCAGCGTTGGAGAGGGGCCCACATACTCCTACGAGCAGTACTTC

abundance: many
v_gene: TRBV7-2
j_gene: TRBJ2-3
d_gene: TRBD1
CDR3aa: CASSLGTGYTDTQYF
CDR3nt: TGTGCCAGCAGCTTAGGGACAGGGTACACAGATACGCAGTATTTT

abundance: few
v_gene: TRBV29-1
j_gene: TRBJ2-5
d_gene: TRBD2
CDR3aa: CSVVRGVQETQYF
CDR3nt: TGCAGCGTTGTGCGGGGGGTTCAAGAGACCCAGTACTTC

abundance: NA
v_gene: TRBV7-2
j_gene: TRBJ2-1
d_gene: TRBD1
CDR3aa: CASSLDRGNEQFF
CDR3nt: TGTGCCAGCAGCTTGGACAGGGGGAATGAGCAGTTCTTC

abundance: NA
v_gene: TRBV2
j_gene: TRBJ2-2
d_gene: TRBD2
CDR3aa: CASSATSADTGELFF
CDR3nt: TGTGCCAGCAGTGCGACTAGCGCGGACACCGGGGAGCTGTTTTTT

abundance: NA
v_gene: TRBV5-5
j_gene: TRBJ2-7
d_gene: NA
CDR3aa: CASSLDGLGTYEQYF
CDR3nt: TGTGCCAGCAGCTTGGATGGGCTCGGGACCTACGAGCAGTACTTC

abundance: many
v_gene: TRBV7-2
j_gene: TRBJ2-6
d_gene: TRBD2
CDR3aa: CASSPGRAGANVLTF
CDR3nt: TGTGCCAGCAGCCCCGGGAGGGCTGGGGCCAACGTCCTGACTTTC

abundance: few
v_gene: TRBV19
j_gene: TRBJ2-3
d_gene: TRBD1
CDR3aa: CASKARTGTDTQYF
CDR3nt: TGTGCCAGTAAGGCCCGGACAGGGACAGATACGCAGTATTTT

abundance: NA
v_gene: TRBV7-2
j_gene: TRBJ2-7
d_gene: NA
CDR3aa: CASSPLPSEQYF
CDR3nt: TGTGCCAGCAGCCCCCTCCCTAGCGAGCAGTACTTC

abundance: NA
v_gene: TRBV6-2/TRBV6-3
j_gene: TRBJ2-6
d_gene: NA
CDR3aa: CASSYEGRAAGANVLTF
CDR3nt: TGTGCCAGCAGTTACGAAGGACGTGCCGCTGGGGCCAACGTCCTGACTTTC

abundance: few
v_gene: TRBV28
j_gene: TRBJ1-1
d_gene: TRBD1
CDR3aa: CASSPPGTVNTEAFF
CDR3nt: TGTGCCAGCAGTCCACCCGGGACAGTGAACACTGAAGCTTTCTTT

abundance: NA
v_gene: TRBV9
j_gene: TRBJ2-3
d_gene: NA
CDR3aa: CASSVAAGLTDTQYF
CDR3nt: TGTGCCAGCAGCGTAGCTGCGGGACTCACAGATACGCAGTATTTT

abundance: once
v_gene: TRBV11-2
j_gene: TRBJ2-3
d_gene: TRBD1
CDR3aa: CASSFGRGRNTQYF
CDR3nt: TGTGCCAGCAGCTTTGGCAGGGGGCGAAATACGCAGTATTTT

abundance: few
v_gene: TRBV28
j_gene: TRBJ1-5
d_gene: TRBD1
CDR3aa: CASGLRGFNQPQHF
CDR3nt: TGTGCCAGCGGTCTCAGGGGGTTTAATCAGCCCCAGCATTTT

abundance: NA
v_gene: TRBV3-1
j_gene: TRBJ2-2
d_gene: TRBD2
CDR3aa: CASSLTSGRVWRGELFF
CDR3nt: TGTGCCAGCAGCCTGACTAGCGGGAGAGTTTGGAGGGGGGAGCTGTTTTTT

abundance: few
v_gene: TRBV18
j_gene: TRBJ2-7
d_gene: NA
CDR3aa: CASSVGRGTYEQYF
CDR3nt: TGTGCCAGCTCAGTTGGCAGGGGAACCTACGAGCAGTACTTC